The T cell receptor beta chain described here comes from a study of cytomegalovirus exposure and HLA in healthy donors. Germline values: CDR1 SGHAT, CDR2 FQNNGV. The ends were cut back, 1 base at V and 6 bases at J, with 17 bases in the middle. CDR3 size: 16 residues. Study-level results: In vitro checks showed that three CMV-associated chains really do target CMV antigens. Cytomegalovirus association was assigned to about 150 TCR beta chains.

Using immunoSEQ multiplex PCR, the repertoire was profiled, and TCRdb retains in-frame clones only, with some absent. The table has some 130,000 clones, 70% to 90% seen once; the top ten hold 2.9%. In its sample, this clone was seen once. Its antigen is undetermined. The origin of this receptor is a man aged 18-30 years in good health and CMV-seronegative. The sequencing input was PBMCs. V and J are TRBV11-2 and TRBJ2-3; perhaps TRBD1 as D (7 bases). The CDR3 protein is CASSLARGRGRDTQYF. Written as DNA, the CDR3 is TGTGCCAGCAGCTTAGCCCGTGGCAGGGGGAGGGATACGCAGTATTTT.